This entry describes one TCR beta chain. Its antigen remains unknown. The entry originates in a study of monozygotic twins with inflammatory bowel disease. Study conclusions and caveats: Repertoires of patients may have been made more variable by differing immunosuppressive treatments.

The germline V gene encodes CDR1 LGHNA and CDR2 YSLEER. CDR3 length: 16 residues. The template-switching step introduced UMIs that carried a 6-nucleotide sample barcode. Each CDR3 protein gets one entry in TCRdb, which reprocessed the 5' RACE reads and gives no DNA. The listing contains about 160,000 distinct CDR3 sequences. Blood, about 2.6 ml, was drawn per donor. V and J are TRBV4-3 and TRBJ2-2; TCRdb designates TRBD1, a call that cannot be tested without DNA. This receptor was obtained from a human donor with ulcerative colitis or Crohn's disease, or a healthy co-twin of an affected twin (not recorded which). The sample was blood. CDR3 amino acids: CASSQIQGANTGELFF.